These 14 T cell receptor beta chains came from one sample sequenced in a study of CD8 T cells in Susac syndrome. Reverse transcription used roughly 0.5 to 1 ug RNA and random hexamers. TCRdb used MiXCR to reprocess the immunoSEQ multiplex PCR reads, holding one entry per CDR3 protein. The data hold 330,000 or so distinct CDR3 sequences, with 89% observed a single time. The sequenced material came from CD8+ T cells from PBMCs. These TCRs come from a human donor with multiple sclerosis.

The V gene is TRBV29-1, the J gene TRBJ2-1; D perhaps matches TRBD1 (5 bases). The CDR3 is 12 amino acids. The V gene lost 5 bases and the J gene lost 8 bases, with 13 bases spanning the gap. CDR1 and CDR2 from the germline V gene are SQVTM and ANQGSEA. CDR3 protein: CSVPAGFYEQFF. In DNA form, the CDR3 reads TGCAGCGTTCCGGCAGGGTTCTATGAGCAGTTCTTC.

This sequence joins TRBV6-6 and TRBJ1-5; no clear D. Germline V gene sequence: CDR1 MNHNY, CDR2 SVGAGI (reference sequence). Trimming removed 5 bases from V and 6 bases from J, with 11 bases in between. This CDR3 has 13 residues. The CDR3 here is CASSLGRFQPQHF. CDR3 sequence (DNA): TGTGCCAGCAGTCTGGGGAGGTTTCAGCCCCAGCATTTT.

The V gene is TRBV29-1, the J gene TRBJ2-5; 10 bases fit TRBD2. Germline V gives CDR1 SQVTM, CDR2 ANQGSEA. V lost 3 bases and J lost 7; bases outside the gene matches: 11. This CDR3 is built from 15 residues. In nucleotides, the CDR3 is TGCAGCGTTGAGGAGAGCGGGAGGGGGTTTGGGACCCAGTACTTC. Amino acids: CSVEESGRGFGTQYF.

V and J are TRBV9 and TRBJ2-2; 9 nucleotides agree with TRBD2. V lost 0 bases and J lost 0; bases outside the gene matches: 3. Germline lookup yields CDR1 SGDLS and CDR2 YYNGEE. The CDR3 loop spans 17 amino acids. In DNA form, the CDR3 reads TGTGCCAGCAGCGTAGCGACTAGCGGTGCGAACACCGGGGAGCTGTTTTTT. This translates into CASSVATSGANTGELFF.

V is TRBV20-1 and J is TRBJ2-1; the D is unclear. Germline V gives CDR1 DFQATT, CDR2 SNEGSKA (reference sequence). Trimming took 0 bases from V and 3 from J, leaving 9 bases between them. CDR3 size: 14 residues. This CDR3 reads CSARDLADYNEQFF. As DNA, the CDR3 is TGCAGTGCTAGAGATTTGGCGGACTACAATGAGCAGTTCTTC.

V and J are TRBV27 and TRBJ2-2; D is tentatively TRBD1 or TRBD2 (6 bases each). The CDR3 length is 15 residues. The germline CDR1 and CDR2 sequences are MNHEY and SMNVEV (reference sequence). V lost 3 bases and J lost 4, with 12 bases in between. This chain's CDR3 is CASSLGAGGTGELFF. The CDR3 nucleotides read TGTGCCAGCAGTTTGGGGGCCGGGGGCACCGGGGAGCTGTTTTTT.

This clonotype was detected a few times. V gene TRBV27 combines with J gene TRBJ1-2, with TRBD1 as a possible D gene (6 bases). In germline, CDR1 is MNHEY, CDR2 SMNVEV (reference sequence). There are 13 residues in the CDR3. With 5 bases removed from V and 4 bases from J, the gap between germline ends came to 11 bases. The CDR3 reads CASSLQGTYGYTF. The CDR3 DNA sequence: TGTGCCAGCAGTCTACAGGGAACCTATGGCTACACCTTC.

The chain carries TRBV24-1 and TRBJ2-1; 7 positions agree with TRBD1. Trimming at V came to 3 bases and at J to 5 bases, leaving 6 bases not matched to a gene. This CDR3 has 15 residues. Germline values: CDR1 KGHDR, CDR2 SFDVKD. The CDR3 spells CATSDPDRENNEQFF. In DNA, the CDR3 is TGTGCCACCAGTGATCCAGACAGGGAAAACAATGAGCAGTTCTTC.

The V call is TRBV9, the J call TRBJ2-1; 8 bases are shared with TRBD2. In germline, CDR1 is SGDLS, CDR2 YYNGEE. This CDR3 has 14 amino acids. The V segment lost 2 bases and the J segment 8 bases; nucleotides outside the gene matches: 6. CDR3 amino acids: CASSVYGGAYEQFF. The CDR3 DNA reads TGTGCCAGCAGCGTGTACGGGGGGGCCTATGAGCAGTTCTTC.

V and J are TRBV19 and TRBJ1-2; D gene uncertain. V was pared by 5 bases and J by 8 bases, with 15 bases between. Per the germline V gene, CDR1 is LNHDA and CDR2 is SQIVND (reference sequence). The CDR3 is 13 residues long. The CDR3 loop is CASSSFQLRGYTF. CDR3 nucleotide sequence: TGTGCCAGTAGTTCCTTCCAGTTGCGCGGCTACACCTTC.

V is TRBV20-1 and J is TRBJ1-1; D is undetermined. V was clipped by 6 bases and J by 0 bases, with 14 bases between them. This CDR3 region has 14 residues. Germline CDR1 is DFQATT and CDR2 is SNEGSKA (reference sequence). The CDR3 bases are TGCAGTGCCCCGGTCGTGGGATTGAACACTGAAGCTTTCTTT. This encodes CSAPVVGLNTEAFF.

The rearrangement links TRBV28 to TRBJ1-2; the match to TRBD1 covers 10 bases. With 3 bases clipped from V and 5 bases from J, the junction kept 6 bases outside the gene matches. CDR1 MDHEN and CDR2 SYDVKM come from the germline V gene. This CDR3 has 15 residues. The CDR3 DNA sequence: TGTGCCAGCAGTTTTGGACAGGGGGTTATGTATGGCTACACCTTC. Encoded protein: CASSFGQGVMYGYTF.

The genes are TRBV5-4 and TRBJ2-7, with 7 bases lining up with TRBD1. The CDR3 sequence is 13 residues long. V lost 3 bases to trimming and J lost 3 bases; unmatched junction nucleotides: 3. Germline V gene data show CDR1 as SGHNT and CDR2 as YYREEE (reference sequence). Written as DNA, the CDR3 is TGTGCCAGCAGCTCTAGGGACAGCTACGAGCAGTACTTC. Its translation: CASSSRDSYEQYF.

V is TRBV4-3 and J is TRBJ2-7; 10 bases align to TRBD2. Germline lookup yields CDR1 LGHNA and CDR2 YSLEER. After removal of 1 base from V and 6 bases from J, the junction contained 6 bases not matched to a gene. This CDR3 is 15 amino acids long. The CDR3, as DNA: TGCGCCAGCAGCCAAGGGCTAGCGGGAGCTCCCGAGCAGTACTTC. It yields the protein CASSQGLAGAPEQYF.